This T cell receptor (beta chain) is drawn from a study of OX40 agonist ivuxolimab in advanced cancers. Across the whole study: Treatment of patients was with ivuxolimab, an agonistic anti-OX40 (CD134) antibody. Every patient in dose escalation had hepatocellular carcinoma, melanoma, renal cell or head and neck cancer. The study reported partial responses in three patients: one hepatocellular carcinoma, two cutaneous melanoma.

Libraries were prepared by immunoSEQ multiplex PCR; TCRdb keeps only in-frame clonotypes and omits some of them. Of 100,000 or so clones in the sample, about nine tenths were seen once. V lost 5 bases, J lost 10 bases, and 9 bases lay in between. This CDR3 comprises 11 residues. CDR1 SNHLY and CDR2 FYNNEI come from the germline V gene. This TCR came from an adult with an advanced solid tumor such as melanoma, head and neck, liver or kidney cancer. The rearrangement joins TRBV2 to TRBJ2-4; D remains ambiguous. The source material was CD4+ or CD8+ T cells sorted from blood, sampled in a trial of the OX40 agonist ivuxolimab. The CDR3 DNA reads TGTGCCAGCAGTCCACAGTATATTCAGTACTTC. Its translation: CASSPQYIQYF.